This T cell receptor (beta chain) emerged from a study of beta chain features in type 1 diabetes. In its sample, this clone was seen many times. Its antigen is not known. Study-wide results and caveats: Insertions were fewer and deletions more numerous at VDJ junctions in type 1 diabetes patients. Moderate but significant shortening of TCRB CDR3s was recorded in all four CD4+ subsets from Type 1 diabetes patients. Any HLA type influence on TCRB rearrangement was left unresolved here.

Expressed TCRB transcripts got sequenced, as all isolated RNA was reverse transcribed. Read counts averaged about 3.57 million for samples of naive, central memory and regulatory T cells. Libraries were prepared by immunoSEQ multiplex PCR; TCRdb keeps only in-frame clonotypes and omits some of them. The sample has roughly 350,000 clones, around 10% seen once; the top ten hold approximately 0.6%. Sequenced: central memory CD4+ T cells from blood. The TCR originated in a man between 25 and 39 years old with type 1 diabetes.

In DNA, the CDR3 is TGTGCCACCAGCAGAGGTGGGGCAGGCGGGGCAAACATTCAGTACTTC. This codes for CATSRGGAGGANIQYF. The chain joins TRBV15 to TRBJ2-4; possible D gene TRBD2, 6 bases. This CDR3 is 16 amino acids long. Deletions cut 1 base from V and 6 bases from J, with 16 bases between. Germline V gene lookup returns CDR1 LNHNV and CDR2 YYDKDF (reference sequence).